These 9 T cell receptor beta chains were sequenced from one sample in a study of blood T cell repertoires in COVID-19. Using immunoSEQ multiplex PCR, the repertoire was profiled, and TCRdb retains in-frame clones only, with some absent. This table has roughly 190,000 clones, around nine tenths appearing once. Sequencing input: PBMCs or T cells enriched from blood (not recorded which). The source of these receptors is a woman younger than 30 who had recovered from COVID-19.

The rearrangement links TRBV7-2 to TRBJ2-7, with 7 nucleotides matching TRBD2. The CDR3 has 19 residues. After removal of 5 bases from V and 0 bases from J, the junction contained 19 bases not matched to a gene. Germline assignment: CDR1 SGHTA and CDR2 FQGNSA. CDR3 sequence (DNA): TGTGCCAGCAGCAAAGGCATAGCGGGCACCCGTTTCCTCTCCTACGAGCAGTACTTC. This encodes CASSKGIAGTRFLSYEQYF.

This chain connects TRBV3-1 (or the pseudogene TRBV3-2) to TRBJ2-3; D is unclear. Trimming removed 0 bases at V and 0 bases at J, with 7 bases between. CDR3 length: 15 amino acids. In germline, CDR1 is LGHDT, CDR2 YNNKEL (reference sequence). The CDR3 here is CASSQDWASTDTQYF. CDR3 nucleotides: TGTGCCAGCAGCCAAGACTGGGCTAGCACAGATACGCAGTATTTT.

V usage is TRBV7-9 and J usage is TRBJ2-7; a possible D gene is TRBD2 (6 bases). CDR3 length: 14 amino acids. V was trimmed by 4 bases and J by 3 bases, leaving 13 bases between them. From germline, CDR1 is SEHNR and CDR2 FQNEAQ (reference sequence). The CDR3 loop is CASSSRLEDYEQYF. The CDR3 DNA sequence: TGTGCCAGCAGCTCAAGACTAGAGGACTACGAGCAGTACTTC. Together with reference TRBV7-9 and TRBJ2-7, the CDR3 gives the full variable domain: DTGVSQNPRHKITKRGQNVTFRCDPISEHNRLYWYRQTLGQGPEFLTYFQNEAQLEKSRLLSDRFSAERPKGSFSTLEIQRTEQGDSAMYLCASSSRLEDYEQYFGPGTRLTVT.

V is TRBV11-1 and J is TRBJ2-3, with D tentatively TRBD1 (5 bases). In germline, CDR1 is SGHAT, CDR2 FQDESV (reference sequence). The length of the CDR3 is 13 residues. V lost 10 bases and J 2 bases, leaving 13 bases between the germline ends. Written as DNA, the CDR3 is TGTGCCACCGGTGGGGCGAACACAGATACGCAGTATTTT. It is translated as CATGGANTDTQYF. The entire variable domain, with the rest obtained from reference TRBV11-1 and TRBJ2-3, is as follows: EAEVAQSPRYKITEKSQAVAFWCDPISGHATLYWYRQILGQGPELLVQFQDESVVDDSQLPKDRFSAERLKGVDSTLKIQPAELGDSAMYLCATGGANTDTQYFGPGTRLTVL.

This rearrangement joins TRBV29-1 to TRBJ2-7; 12 nucleotides match TRBD2. Unmatched junction bases numbered 10, after V lost 4 bases and J lost 9 bases. CDR3 length: 14 residues. CDR1 SQVTM and CDR2 ANQGSEA come from the germline V gene. The CDR3 loop reads CSVGSGTSGSGQYF. The CDR3 DNA sequence: TGCAGCGTTGGGTCCGGGACTAGCGGGTCTGGGCAGTACTTC.

The J gene is TRBJ1-5, the V gene TRBV28; TRBD1 matches at 10 bases. The CDR3 is made up of 16 amino acids. Germline trimming cut 2 bases from V and 4 bases from J; bases unmatched to any gene: 5. CDR1 is MDHEN and CDR2 is SYDVKM in the germline V gene. CDR3 loop: CASSLRDRGDNQPQHF. The CDR3 coding sequence is TGTGCCAGCAGTTTAAGGGACAGGGGTGATAATCAGCCCCAGCATTTT. Complete variable domain (other parts from reference TRBV28 and TRBJ1-5): DVKVTQSSRYLVKRTGEKVFLECVQDMDHENMFWYRQDPGLGLRLIYFSYDVKMKEKGDIPEGYSVSREKKERFSLILESASTNQTSMYLCASSLRDRGDNQPQHFGDGTRLSIL.

This chain uses TRBV11-1 with TRBJ2-1, with a possible D match to TRBD1 (6 bases). Trimming shortened V by 4 bases and J by 5 bases, and 12 bases separated the two germline ends. Germline-derived CDR1 and CDR2 are SGHAT and FQDESV (reference sequence). CDR3 size: 14 residues. CDR3 amino acids: CASSWKDSHNEQFF. The CDR3 DNA reads TGTGCCAGCAGCTGGAAGGACAGCCACAATGAGCAGTTCTTC.

The V gene is TRBV29-1, the J gene TRBJ1-1; the match to TRBD1 covers 9 bases. CDR3 length equals 11 residues. The V gene end was trimmed by 7 bases and the J gene end by 6 bases; junction bases not matched to a gene: 3. The germline V gene encodes CDR1 SQVTM and CDR2 ANQGSEA. The CDR3 loop is CSAQGAAEAFF. The CDR3 DNA sequence: TGCAGCGCACAGGGGGCCGCTGAAGCTTTCTTT.

This chain joins TRBV3-1 (or the pseudogene TRBV3-2) and TRBJ1-1; D call uncertain. Germline V gene sequence: CDR1 LGHDT, CDR2 YNNKEL (reference sequence). The CDR3 consists of 14 residues. Trimming cost V 0 bases and J 1 base, with 6 bases left between them. CDR3 nucleotides: TGTGCCAGCAGCCAAGAGTGGGCGAACACTGAAGCTTTCTTT. It encodes CASSQEWANTEAFF.